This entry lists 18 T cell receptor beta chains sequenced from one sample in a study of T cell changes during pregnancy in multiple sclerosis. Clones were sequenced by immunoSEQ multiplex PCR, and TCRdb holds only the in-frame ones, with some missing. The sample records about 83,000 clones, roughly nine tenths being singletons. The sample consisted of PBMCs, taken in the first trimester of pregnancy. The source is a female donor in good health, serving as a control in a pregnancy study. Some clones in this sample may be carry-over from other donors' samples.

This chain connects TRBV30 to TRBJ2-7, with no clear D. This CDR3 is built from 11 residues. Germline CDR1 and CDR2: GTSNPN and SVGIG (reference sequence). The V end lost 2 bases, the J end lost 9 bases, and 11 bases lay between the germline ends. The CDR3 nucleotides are TGTGCCTGGAGTTCGGTAGCACTGCAGTACTTC. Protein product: CAWSSVALQYF.

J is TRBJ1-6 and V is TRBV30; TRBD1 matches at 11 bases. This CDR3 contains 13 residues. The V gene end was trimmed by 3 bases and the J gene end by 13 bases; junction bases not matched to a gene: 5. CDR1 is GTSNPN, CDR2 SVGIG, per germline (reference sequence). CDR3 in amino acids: CAWSGTGGNPLHF. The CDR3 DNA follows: TGTGCCTGGAGCGGGACAGGGGGTAATCCCCTCCACTTT.

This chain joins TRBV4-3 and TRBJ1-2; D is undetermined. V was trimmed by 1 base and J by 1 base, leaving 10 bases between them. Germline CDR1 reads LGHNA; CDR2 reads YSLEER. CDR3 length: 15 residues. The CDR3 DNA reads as TGCGCCAGCAGCCAAGTTGGCGGGGTTAACTATGGCTACACCTTC. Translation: CASSQVGGVNYGYTF.

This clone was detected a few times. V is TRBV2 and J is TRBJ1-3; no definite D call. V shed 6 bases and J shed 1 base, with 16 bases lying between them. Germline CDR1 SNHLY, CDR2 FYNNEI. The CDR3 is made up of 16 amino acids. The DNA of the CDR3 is TGTGCCAGCAGCCCTCAAGTAGCCTTATCTGGAAACACCATATATTTT. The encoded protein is CASSPQVALSGNTIYF. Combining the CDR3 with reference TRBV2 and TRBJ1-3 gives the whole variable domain EPEVTQTPSHQVTQMGQEVILRCVPISNHLYFYWYRQILGQKVEFLVSFYNNEISEKSEIFDDQFSVERPDGSNFTLKIRSTKLEDSAMYFCASSPQVALSGNTIYFGEGSWLTVV.

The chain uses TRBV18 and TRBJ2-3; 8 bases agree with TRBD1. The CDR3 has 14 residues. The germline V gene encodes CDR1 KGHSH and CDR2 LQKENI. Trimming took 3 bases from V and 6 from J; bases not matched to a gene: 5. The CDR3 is CASSPPAGGDTQYF. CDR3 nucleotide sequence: TGTGCCAGCTCACCCCCGGCAGGGGGCGATACGCAGTATTTT.

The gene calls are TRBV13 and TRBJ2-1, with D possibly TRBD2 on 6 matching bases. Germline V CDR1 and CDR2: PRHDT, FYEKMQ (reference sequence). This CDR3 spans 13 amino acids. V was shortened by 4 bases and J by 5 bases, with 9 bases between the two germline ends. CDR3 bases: TGTGCCAGCAGCTCCGGAGGGAACAATGAGCAGTTCTTC. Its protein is CASSSGGNNEQFF.

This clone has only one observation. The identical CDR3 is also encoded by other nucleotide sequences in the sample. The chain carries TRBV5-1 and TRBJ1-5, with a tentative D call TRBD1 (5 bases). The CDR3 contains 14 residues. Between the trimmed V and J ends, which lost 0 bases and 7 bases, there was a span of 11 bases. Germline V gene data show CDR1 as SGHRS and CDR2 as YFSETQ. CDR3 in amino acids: CASSLAGEGQPQHF. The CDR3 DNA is TGCGCCAGCAGCTTGGCGGGGGAGGGGCAGCCCCAGCATTTT.

CDR3 DNA: TGTGCCAGCAGTAAACAGGGATGGGACACTGAAGCTTTCTTT. It codes for CASSKQGWDTEAFF. This chain connects TRBV9 to TRBJ1-1; perhaps TRBD1 as D (6 bases). The V end lost 5 bases, the J end lost 3 bases, and 14 bases lay between the germline ends. The CDR3 length is 14 residues. CDR1 is SGDLS, CDR2 YYNGEE, per germline.

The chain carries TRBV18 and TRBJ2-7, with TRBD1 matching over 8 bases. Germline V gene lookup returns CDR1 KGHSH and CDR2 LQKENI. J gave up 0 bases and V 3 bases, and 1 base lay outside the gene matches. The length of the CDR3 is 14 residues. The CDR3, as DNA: TGTGCCAGCTCACCGGGACAGGCCTCCTACGAGCAGTACTTC. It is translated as CASSPGQASYEQYF.

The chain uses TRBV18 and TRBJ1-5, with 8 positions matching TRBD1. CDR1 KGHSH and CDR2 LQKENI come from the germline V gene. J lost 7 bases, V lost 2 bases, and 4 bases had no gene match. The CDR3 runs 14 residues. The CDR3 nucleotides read TGTGCCAGCTCACCAATGGACAGGGACCAGCCCCAGCATTTT. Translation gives CASSPMDRDQPQHF.

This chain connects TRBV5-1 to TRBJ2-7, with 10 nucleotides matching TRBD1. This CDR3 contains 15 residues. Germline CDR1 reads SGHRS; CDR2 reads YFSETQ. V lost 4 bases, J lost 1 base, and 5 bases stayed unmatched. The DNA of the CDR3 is TGCGCCAGCAGCCCGGGACAGGGGTTTTCCTACGAGCAGTACTTC. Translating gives CASSPGQGFSYEQYF.

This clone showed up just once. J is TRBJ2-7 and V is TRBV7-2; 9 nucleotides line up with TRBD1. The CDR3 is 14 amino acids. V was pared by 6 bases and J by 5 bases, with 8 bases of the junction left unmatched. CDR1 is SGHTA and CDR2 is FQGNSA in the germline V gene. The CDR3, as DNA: TGTGCCAGCAGGGACGCGGGACAGGGCGACGAGCAGTACTTC. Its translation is CASRDAGQGDEQYF. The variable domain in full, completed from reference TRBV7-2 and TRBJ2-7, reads GAGVSQSPSNKVTEKGKDVELRCDPISGHTALYWYRQSLGQGLEFLIYFQGNSAPDKSGLPSDRFSAERTGGSVSTLTIQRTQQEDSAVYLCASRDAGQGDEQYFGPGTRLTVT.

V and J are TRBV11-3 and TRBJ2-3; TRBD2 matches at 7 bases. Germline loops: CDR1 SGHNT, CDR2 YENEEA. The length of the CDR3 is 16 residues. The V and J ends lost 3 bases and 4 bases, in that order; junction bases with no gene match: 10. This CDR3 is CASSLGVRERADTQYF. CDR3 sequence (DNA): TGTGCCAGCAGCTTGGGTGTGCGGGAGAGGGCAGATACGCAGTATTTT.

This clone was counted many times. The CDR3: CASSTLAGAHYEQYF. The CDR3 DNA reads as TGTGCCAGCAGTACTCTAGCGGGGGCCCACTACGAGCAGTACTTC. The genes are TRBV6-1 and TRBJ2-7, with 10 bases aligning to TRBD2. The CDR3 is 15 residues long. The germline gives CDR1 MNHNS, CDR2 SASEGT. V lost 5 bases and J lost 3; bases outside the gene matches: 7.

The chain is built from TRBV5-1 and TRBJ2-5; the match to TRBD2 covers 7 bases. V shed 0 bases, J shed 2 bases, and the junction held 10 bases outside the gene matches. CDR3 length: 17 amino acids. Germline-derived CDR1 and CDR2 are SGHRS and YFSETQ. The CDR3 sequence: CASSLAATGGTQETQYF. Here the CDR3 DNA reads TGCGCCAGCAGCTTGGCGGCGACGGGGGGTACTCAAGAGACCCAGTACTTC.

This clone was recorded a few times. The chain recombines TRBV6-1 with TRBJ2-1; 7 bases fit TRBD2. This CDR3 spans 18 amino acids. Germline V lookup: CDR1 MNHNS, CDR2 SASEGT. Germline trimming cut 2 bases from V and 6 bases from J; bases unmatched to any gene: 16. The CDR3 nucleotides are TGTGCCAGCAGTGAATTCACTAGCGACTCTGTTTCCCGCAATGAGCAGTTCTTC. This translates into CASSEFTSDSVSRNEQFF.

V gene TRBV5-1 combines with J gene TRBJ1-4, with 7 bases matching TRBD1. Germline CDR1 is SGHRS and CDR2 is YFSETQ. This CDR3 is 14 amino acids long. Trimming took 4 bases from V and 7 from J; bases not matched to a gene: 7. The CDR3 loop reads CASSRQGGGEKLFF. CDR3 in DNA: TGCGCCAGCAGCCGACAGGGTGGGGGTGAAAAACTGTTTTTT.

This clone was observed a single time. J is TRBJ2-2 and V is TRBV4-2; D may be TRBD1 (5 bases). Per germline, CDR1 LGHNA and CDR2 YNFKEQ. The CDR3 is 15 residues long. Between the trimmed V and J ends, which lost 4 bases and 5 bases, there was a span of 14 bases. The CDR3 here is CASSPSSGATGELFF. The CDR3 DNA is TGTGCCAGCAGCCCATCTAGTGGGGCTACCGGGGAGCTGTTTTTT.